The rows below give T cell receptor beta chains drawn from one sample of a study of long-term antiretroviral therapy in people with HIV. The table came from immunoSEQ multiplex PCR; TCRdb's copy has only in-frame clones and leaves some out. Seen here are 35,000 to 40,000 clones, around 82% observed once, and the top ten hold approximately 14%. The specimen comprised unsorted PBMCs, sampled 0.3 years after starting antiretroviral therapy. Every receptor here comes from a young man with HIV. Each CDR3 is given with its conserved first and last residue. The D gene is left open where the match is weak. Only some rows state a clone size, as once, few, many or a class for expanded clones.

size,D,J,V,DNA,CDR3
.,TRBD1,TRBJ1-1,TRBV4-1,TGCGCCAGCAGACCGACAGGGGGAACTGAAGCTTTCTTT,CASRPTGGTEAFF
.,TRBD2,TRBJ2-7,TRBV7-9,TGTGCCAGCAGCCCCGGACTAGCGGGACTCTACGAGCAGTACTTC,CASSPGLAGLYEQYF
.,TRBD1,TRBJ1-4,TRBV2,TGTGCCAGCAGTAGACAGGGTGAAAAACTGTTTTTT,CASSRQGEKLFF
.,TRBD1,TRBJ2-5,TRBV7-9,TGTGCCAGCAGCTGGGGGACAGGGCCCACCGGACACGGGGCCCAGTACTTC,CASSWGTGPTGHGAQYF
.,.,TRBJ2-1,TRBV5-1,TGCGCCAGCAGCTTGGCCTCGGTCAGGGGAAGGGATGATCAGTTCTTC,CASSLASVRGRDDQFF
.,TRBD2,TRBJ2-3,TRBV15,TGTGCCACCAGCAGAATACTTAGCGGGTTAGACACAGATACGCAGTATTTT,CATSRILSGLDTDTQYF
medium-sized,.,TRBJ2-1,TRBV19,TGTGCCAGTAGTATAGCCCACGGGGATGAGCAGTTCTTC,CASSIAHGDEQFF
.,.,TRBJ2-7,TRBV5-1,TGCGCCAGCAGCTTGGAGGGACGAATCTACGAGCAGTACTTC,CASSLEGRIYEQYF
few,.,TRBJ1-5,TRBV7-2,TGTGCCAGCAGCTTACGGGGAGGGAGCAATCAGCCCCAGCATTTT,CASSLRGGSNQPQHF
.,.,TRBJ1-2,TRBV30,TGTGCCTGGAGTCCAGGGGACTATGGCTACACCTTC,CAWSPGDYGYTF
few,.,TRBJ1-5,TRBV7-2,TGTGCCAGCAGCTTAGCAGGTTATAGCAATCAGCCCCAGCATTTT,CASSLAGYSNQPQHF
.,.,TRBJ2-3,TRBV2,TGTGCCAGCAGTACTAGTCTGGTGTTGTATTTT,CASSTSLVLYF
few,.,TRBJ2-1,TRBV5-1,TGCGCCAGCAGCTTGGAGCACCCGGGTAGTAGGGATGAGCAGTTCTTC,CASSLEHPGSRDEQFF
few,.,TRBJ2-7,TRBV27,TGTGCCAGCAGTTTATCGACGGCTAGGCACGAGCAGTACTTC,CASSLSTARHEQYF
once,.,TRBJ2-3,TRBV7-2,TGTGCCAGCAGCTTAGTCCTGTCCCGTAGCGGGCAGTATTTT,CASSLVLSRSGQYF
.,TRBD2,TRBJ2-1,TRBV4-3,TGCGCCAGCAGCCAAGATAGGCTAGCGGACAATGAGCAGTTCTTC,CASSQDRLADNEQFF
.,.,TRBJ2-3,TRBV6-1,TGTGCCAGCAGTGAAGCGGGAGGGGGCGCAGATACGCAGTATTTT,CASSEAGGGADTQYF
few,TRBD2,TRBJ2-7,TRBV4-2,TGTGCCAGCAGCCCTAGCCTCGGTAGCGGGAGCTACGAGCAGTACTTC,CASSPSLGSGSYEQYF
.,TRBD2,TRBJ2-3,TRBV12-5,TGTGCTAGTGGTCTTGGACTAGCGGAAAGCACAGATACGCAGTATTTT,CASGLGLAESTDTQYF
once,.,TRBJ1-1,TRBV27,TGTGCCAGCAGTTTAAGAGCAGGGGAGAGGCTTGAAGCTTTCTTT,CASSLRAGERLEAFF
once,.,TRBJ2-6,TRBV5-6,TGTGCCAGCAGCTTCAGCTCTGGGGCCAACGTCCTGACTTTC,CASSFSSGANVLTF
.,.,TRBJ1-6,TRBV6-5,TGTGCCAGCAGTTATAGAGGGGGGGGATCACCCCTCCACTTT,CASSYRGGGSPLHF
.,.,TRBJ2-7,TRBV5-6,TGTGCCAGCAGCTTGGTAGGAGGTTCCCTCTCCTACGAGCAGTACTTC,CASSLVGGSLSYEQYF
.,TRBD2,TRBJ2-5,TRBV7-2,TGTGCCAGCAGCCTCCGGTTAGCGGGGGATCCGGCCCAGTACTTC,CASSLRLAGDPAQYF
.,.,TRBJ1-3,TRBV10-3,TGTGCCATCAGAAACTCTGGAAACACCATATATTTT,CAIRNSGNTIYF
.,.,TRBJ2-1,TRBV27,TGTGCCAGCAGTTTAAGGGGGTACAATGAGCAGTTCTTC,CASSLRGYNEQFF
.,TRBD1,TRBJ1-4,TRBV28,TGTGCCAGCAGTTTCCCCTCGACAGGGTGGACTAATGAAAAACTGTTTTTT,CASSFPSTGWTNEKLFF
.,TRBD2,TRBJ2-3,TRBV4-2,TGTGCCAGCAGCCAAGAGTTCCGGGAGGGGTCAGATACGCAGTATTTT,CASSQEFREGSDTQYF
few,TRBD1,TRBJ1-2,TRBV9,TGTGCCAGCAGCCCCAGGGGGGGGACGGACTATGGCTACACCTTC,CASSPRGGTDYGYTF
.,.,TRBJ2-7,TRBV29-1,TGCAGCGCTGTGACAGGTTCGGGGGGCGAGCAGTACTTC,CSAVTGSGGEQYF
.,.,TRBJ2-7,TRBV10-3,TGTGCCATCAGTGAGTCGATGGCGGACAGTGGCTACGAGCAGTACTTC,CAISESMADSGYEQYF
.,TRBD1,TRBJ2-7,TRBV30,TGTGCCTGGACCGGGACAGGGCGTTGGGAGCAGTACTTC,CAWTGTGRWEQYF
.,.,TRBJ1-1,TRBV28,TGTGCCAGCAGTATGAGGGCAGGGAACACTGAAGCTTTCTTT,CASSMRAGNTEAFF
few,.,TRBJ2-1,TRBV10-2,TGCGCCAGCGGGGGGGCCTCCTACAATGAGCAGTTCTTC,CASGGASYNEQFF
.,.,TRBJ1-2,TRBV4-1,TGCGCCAGCAGCCAAGGCGCAGCTAGGGGGGGAATGGGTGGCTACACCTTC,CASSQGAARGGMGGYTF
.,TRBD2,TRBJ2-3,TRBV19,TGTGCCAGTTCGCGTCTAAGCGGGGGCACAGATACGCAGTATTTT,CASSRLSGGTDTQYF
few,.,TRBJ2-7,TRBV7-9,TGTGCCAGCAGCCAGGGACTGCTCGCGCTCGAGCAGTACTTC,CASSQGLLALEQYF
.,TRBD2,TRBJ2-3,TRBV7-9,TGTGCCAGCGCAACTAGCGGGAGTACAGATACGCAGTATTTT,CASATSGSTDTQYF
.,.,TRBJ2-3,TRBV7-9,TGTGCCAGCAGCTTAGTAATGGGGGAGGTAGATACGCAGTATTTT,CASSLVMGEVDTQYF
.,.,TRBJ2-5,TRBV28,TGTGCCAGCAGTTTAGCTGGGAACCAAGAGACCCAGTACTTC,CASSLAGNQETQYF
.,.,TRBJ2-1,TRBV2,TGTGCCACATACAGGGCTGGCAATGAGCAGTTCTTC,CATYRAGNEQFF
.,.,TRBJ2-5,TRBV10-3,TGTGCCATCAGGGATTTCGAAGAGACCCAGTACTTC,CAIRDFEETQYF
.,.,TRBJ1-2,TRBV13,TGTGCCAGCAGCGGACCGGGACTAAACTATGGCTACACCTTC,CASSGPGLNYGYTF
.,TRBD1,TRBJ2-3,TRBV19,TGTGCCAGTAGTCCACAGGGGAGCACAGATACGCAGTATTTT,CASSPQGSTDTQYF
few,.,TRBJ1-2,TRBV7-9,TGTGCCAGCAGCCCGGAGGCTCTCCCCGCCTTC,CASSPEALPAF
.,TRBD2,TRBJ2-3,TRBV9,TGTGCCAGCAGCGTAGGGCTAGCGGGGACAGATACGCAGTATTTT,CASSVGLAGTDTQYF
.,.,TRBJ2-3,TRBV11-2,TGTGCCAGCAGCTCAATAGTCGGGGGACTCGCAGATACGCAGTATTTT,CASSSIVGGLADTQYF
.,.,TRBJ1-4,TRBV18,TGTGCCAGCTCACCACAGGGAGGGAATGAAAAACTGTTTTTT,CASSPQGGNEKLFF
.,.,TRBJ2-5,TRBV6-5,TGTGCCAGCAGTTACAGCCGGAGGGGAGAGACCCAGTACTTC,CASSYSRRGETQYF
.,.,TRBJ2-5,TRBV9,TGTGCCAGCAGCGACCCCCAAGAGACCCAGTACTTC,CASSDPQETQYF
.,TRBD1,TRBJ2-1,TRBV6-1,TGTGCCAGCAGTGGTACAGGGGGTGGTTGGTTCTTC,CASSGTGGGWFF
.,TRBD2,TRBJ2-3,TRBV9,TGTGCCAGCAGCCCCCGGGATAGCGGGAGAGCAGATACGCAGTATTTT,CASSPRDSGRADTQYF
once,TRBD2,TRBJ2-7,TRBV5-1,TGCGCCAGCAGCTTGGCCCAGACTAGCGGGGGGGACTACGAGCAGTACTTC,CASSLAQTSGGDYEQYF
.,.,TRBJ2-3,TRBV7-9,TGTGCCGGAGATACGCAGTATTTT,CAGDTQYF
few,TRBD1,TRBJ1-2,TRBV4-1,TGCGCCAGCAGCCATGGGACAGGGGGAAGCTACACCTTC,CASSHGTGGSYTF